The 27 T cell receptor beta chains reported below all come from one sample, sequenced in a study of OX40 agonist ivuxolimab in advanced cancers. Produced via immunoSEQ multiplex PCR; TCRdb's table is partial and in-frame only. The sample lists 15,000 to 20,000 clones, about 70% seen once, with around 15% in the top ten. The material sequenced was CD4+ or CD8+ T cells sorted from blood, taken in a trial of the OX40 agonist ivuxolimab. Receptors originate from an adult with an advanced solid tumor such as melanoma, head and neck, liver or kidney cancer.

The chain recombines TRBV27 with TRBJ1-2; no clear D. Between the trimmed V and J ends, which lost 0 bases and 8 bases, there was a span of 13 bases. Germline lookup yields CDR1 MNHEY and CDR2 SMNVEV (reference sequence). The CDR3 has 14 amino acids. CDR3 loop: CASSLSPGTRGYTF. In DNA form, the CDR3 reads TGTGCCAGCAGTTTATCCCCCGGCACTAGAGGCTACACCTTC.

This clone appeared a few times. The V gene is TRBV10-1, the J gene TRBJ2-7; possibly TRBD2 for D (5 bases). The CDR3 totals 12 residues. CDR1 and CDR2 from the germline V gene are WNHNN and SYGVQD (reference sequence). Trimming took off 5 bases at V and 3 bases at J, with 8 bases between the two ends. CDR3 residues: CASSSGLYEQYF. CDR3 nucleotides: TGCGCCAGCAGTTCAGGACTCTACGAGCAGTACTTC.

This clone was counted between two and nine times. The rearrangement links TRBV7-9 to TRBJ2-7, with a weak D call TRBD1 (6 bases). V dropped 5 bases and J dropped 7 bases, with 15 bases sitting between them. The CDR3 runs to 13 residues. Germline CDR1 is SEHNR and CDR2 is FQNEAQ (reference sequence). CDR3 protein: CASSGQGPGEQYF. As DNA, the CDR3 is TGTGCCAGCAGCGGGCAGGGGCCGGGAGAGCAGTACTTC.

The chain recombines TRBV6-5 with TRBJ2-1; D is undetermined. The length of the CDR3 is 14 residues. The V gene lost 0 bases and the J gene lost 9 bases, with 12 bases spanning the gap. Germline V gene data show CDR1 as MNHEY and CDR2 as SVGAGI. CDR3 region: CASSYSGSGIEQFF. CDR3 sequence (DNA): TGTGCCAGCAGTTACTCGGGGTCTGGGATTGAGCAGTTCTTC.

This rearrangement joins TRBV29-1 to TRBJ2-7; the D gene is possibly TRBD2 (7 bases). The V gene's germline CDR1 is SQVTM and CDR2 ANQGSEA. The CDR3 is made up of 12 amino acids. V dropped 4 bases and J dropped 5 bases, with 12 bases sitting between them. CDR3 protein: CSVVGGVNEQYF. The CDR3 nucleotides are TGCAGCGTTGTAGGGGGGGTGAACGAGCAGTACTTC.

This clone turned up a few times. The chain joins TRBV28 to TRBJ2-1; D is undetermined. This CDR3 comprises 11 residues. Germline assignment: CDR1 MDHEN and CDR2 SYDVKM. V was cut by 4 bases and J by 6 bases, with 4 bases left in between. CDR3: CASSYANEQFF. The CDR3 DNA reads as TGTGCCAGCAGTTATGCCAATGAGCAGTTCTTC.

This chain uses TRBV6-1 with TRBJ2-2; 9 bases match TRBD1. The trim removed 5 bases at V and 6 bases at J, leaving 7 bases unmatched. Germline CDR1 reads MNHNS; CDR2 reads SASEGT. CDR3 length: 15 amino acids. As DNA, the CDR3 is TGTGCCAGCAGTCCCCCGGACAGGGGAGCCGGGGAGCTGTTTTTT. Translation: CASSPPDRGAGELFF.

This sequence joins TRBV7-9 and TRBJ2-3, with 12 bases matching TRBD2. J lost 5 bases, V lost 4 bases, and 7 bases had no gene match. Per the germline V gene, CDR1 is SEHNR and CDR2 is FQNEAQ (reference sequence). There are 16 residues in the CDR3. The CDR3: CASSYSRLAGEDTQYF. In DNA form, the CDR3 reads TGTGCCAGCAGCTATTCCCGACTAGCGGGAGAAGATACGCAGTATTTT.

The chain couples TRBV6-5 to TRBJ2-1; no reliable D call. Trimming removed 6 bases at V and 6 bases at J, with 12 bases between. Germline loops: CDR1 MNHEY, CDR2 SVGAGI. The CDR3 loop spans 13 amino acids. The CDR3 region is CASSQDRVNEQFF. The CDR3 region has the DNA TGTGCCAGCAGCCAGGACCGCGTCAATGAGCAGTTCTTC.

V gene TRBV15 combines with J gene TRBJ2-1, with TRBD2 identical over 10 bases. Per germline, CDR1 LNHNV and CDR2 YYDKDF (reference sequence). The J segment lost 8 bases and the V segment lost 0 bases, leaving 1 base of the junction unmatched. CDR3 length equals 14 residues. The chain's CDR3 is CATSRDLAGDEQFF. The CDR3 region has the DNA TGTGCCACCAGCAGAGATCTAGCGGGAGATGAGCAGTTCTTC.

This rearrangement joins TRBV11-2 to TRBJ2-1; D not certain. The CDR3 covers 13 residues. Germline V lookup: CDR1 SGHAT, CDR2 FQNNGV. V shed 5 bases and J shed 8 bases, with 13 bases lying between them. This chain's CDR3 is CASSVWIGDEQFF. The CDR3 DNA sequence: TGTGCCAGCAGCGTCTGGATAGGCGATGAGCAGTTCTTC.

This clone showed up just a few times. The rearrangement joins TRBV19 to TRBJ2-2, with D unresolved. Trimming stripped 5 bases from V and 1 base from J, with 5 bases between. Germline lookup yields CDR1 LNHDA and CDR2 SQIVND (reference sequence). The CDR3 has 13 residues. CDR3 bases: TGTGCCAGTAGTTGGGGGAACACCGGGGAGCTGTTTTTT. Its translation is CASSWGNTGELFF.

This clone is labeled as medium-sized. The chain is built from TRBV9 and TRBJ1-1; D unresolved. The germline gives CDR1 SGDLS, CDR2 YYNGEE. V was pared by 0 bases and J by 6 bases, with 12 bases between. The CDR3 is made up of 14 amino acids. CDR3 DNA sequence: TGTGCCAGCAGCGTAGGGTCCGGGTCCGCTGAAGCTTTCTTT. Protein sequence: CASSVGSGSAEAFF.

The genes are TRBV28 and TRBJ2-3, with D hard to call. CDR3 length: 14 residues. Germline CDR1 and CDR2: MDHEN and SYDVKM. The ends were cut back, 1 base at V and 0 bases at J, with 5 bases in the middle. The CDR3, as DNA: TGTGCCAGCAGTTTATTGTCAAGCACAGATACGCAGTATTTT. As protein: CASSLLSSTDTQYF.

V and J are TRBV27 and TRBJ2-1, with 7 bases fitting TRBD2. In germline, CDR1 is MNHEY, CDR2 SMNVEV (reference sequence). Unmatched junction bases numbered 12, after V lost 3 bases and J lost 7 bases. This CDR3 has 16 residues. This CDR3 reads CASSLHFAGVWNEQFF. DNA for the CDR3: TGTGCCAGCAGTTTGCACTTCGCGGGAGTGTGGAATGAGCAGTTCTTC.

The chain combines TRBV7-6 with TRBJ2-1; 7 nucleotides line up with TRBD2. The CDR3 runs 12 residues. In germline, CDR1 is SGHVS, CDR2 FNYEAQ. V lost 8 bases, J lost 9 bases, and 7 bases stayed unmatched. The CDR3 coding sequence is TGTGCCAGCGGACTAGGGTTCAGTGAGCAGTTCTTC. Amino acid sequence: CASGLGFSEQFF.

Judged by abundance, this clone is medium-sized. The rearrangement uses TRBV6-5 and TRBJ2-7; TRBD2 is a possible D gene (5 bases). Germline loops: CDR1 MNHEY, CDR2 SVGAGI. This CDR3 contains 14 residues. V was trimmed by 2 bases and J by 0 bases, leaving 8 bases between them. The CDR3, as DNA: TGTGCCAGCAGTTACAAACGGGGCTCCTACGAGCAGTACTTC. It codes for CASSYKRGSYEQYF.

This clone occurred a few times. V and J are TRBV10-1 and TRBJ2-1; D possibly corresponds to TRBD1 (6 bases). CDR3 length: 13 residues. Between the trimmed V and J ends, which lost 3 bases and 8 bases, there was a span of 11 bases. The germline V gene encodes CDR1 WNHNN and CDR2 SYGVQD (reference sequence). The CDR3 here is CASSDTGRDEQFF. The DNA for the CDR3 is TGCGCCAGCAGTGATACAGGGCGGGATGAGCAGTTCTTC.

The sample holds one count of this clone. The chain couples TRBV6-9 to TRBJ2-7, with D possibly TRBD2 on 5 matching bases. The germline V gene encodes CDR1 MNHGY and CDR2 SVAAGI. Trimming stripped 3 bases from V and 0 bases from J, with 9 bases between. The CDR3 runs 14 residues. The CDR3 nucleotides are TGTGCCAGCAGTTACAAACGGGGCTCCTACGAGCAGTACTTC. Encoded protein: CASSYKRGSYEQYF.

This clone is a singleton in its sample. This chain connects TRBV6-5 to TRBJ2-7, with 8 bases matching TRBD2. This CDR3 region has 14 residues. J gave up 3 bases and V 2 bases, and 3 bases lay outside the gene matches. The germline CDR1 and CDR2 sequences are MNHEY and SVGAGI. CDR3 loop: CASSYREGYYEQYF. CDR3 coding DNA: TGTGCCAGCAGTTACCGGGAGGGTTACTACGAGCAGTACTTC.

V gene TRBV30 combines with J gene TRBJ2-7, with D uncertain. With 2 bases removed from V and 5 bases from J, the gap between germline ends came to 7 bases. This CDR3 region has 11 residues. Germline V lookup: CDR1 GTSNPN, CDR2 SVGIG (reference sequence). CDR3 loop: CAWSLSDEQYF. Here the CDR3 DNA reads TGTGCCTGGAGTCTTTCCGACGAGCAGTACTTC.

This clone has just a few counts. V and J are TRBV27 and TRBJ1-4; 8 bases align to TRBD1. This CDR3 has 15 residues. V shed 2 bases and J 7 bases; nucleotides not matched to a gene: 6. CDR1 and CDR2 from the germline V gene are MNHEY and SMNVEV (reference sequence). This CDR3 reads CASSLGDRTGEKLFF. The CDR3 DNA is TGTGCCAGCAGTTTAGGGGACAGGACGGGTGAAAAACTGTTTTTT.

The chain is built from TRBV27 and TRBJ2-7; TRBD2 aligns across 10 bases. Trimming cost V 5 bases and J 2 bases; bases outside gene matches: 3. CDR1 is MNHEY and CDR2 is SMNVEV in the germline V gene (reference sequence). The CDR3 runs to 14 residues. This CDR3 reads CASSPLAGAYEQYF. CDR3 nucleotide sequence: TGTGCCAGCAGTCCTCTAGCGGGGGCCTACGAGCAGTACTTC.

V is TRBV30 and J is TRBJ2-5; 8 bases line up with TRBD2. From germline, CDR1 is GTSNPN and CDR2 SVGIG (reference sequence). CDR3 length: 15 residues. V shed 4 bases, J shed 3 bases, and the junction held 10 bases outside the gene matches. The CDR3 DNA sequence: TGTGCCTGGAAGGAAGAGCGGGGGAACGAAGAGACCCAGTACTTC. Its protein is CAWKEERGNEETQYF.

This clone turned up a few times. This chain uses TRBV6-6 with TRBJ2-5; D possibly uses TRBD1 or TRBD2 (5 bases each). V gave up 6 bases and J gave up 1 base, with 12 bases separating them. CDR3 length equals 14 residues. Germline CDR1 and CDR2: MNHNY and SVGAGI (reference sequence). CDR3 bases: TGTGCCAGCAGCGTTCCGGGGCCCCAAGAGACCCAGTACTTC. It codes for CASSVPGPQETQYF.

This rearrangement joins TRBV27 to TRBJ2-7; 11 bases map to TRBD2. This CDR3 spans 15 amino acids. Per germline, CDR1 MNHEY and CDR2 SMNVEV (reference sequence). J was trimmed by 3 bases and V by 6 bases; bases with no gene match: 7. The CDR3 coding sequence is TGTGCCAGCAGGAATCTAGCGGGAGGCGACTACGAGCAGTACTTC. Translation: CASRNLAGGDYEQYF.

This rearrangement joins TRBV27 to TRBJ1-1; D is unclear. The V and J ends lost 6 bases and 6 bases respectively, with 8 bases between them. The CDR3 is made up of 11 amino acids. In germline, CDR1 is MNHEY, CDR2 SMNVEV (reference sequence). As DNA, the CDR3 is TGTGCCAGCAGGGGCCTCGCTGAAGCTTTCTTT. It is translated as CASRGLAEAFF.